The present T cell receptor (beta chain) was sequenced within a study of shared clonotypes between healthy human individuals. Germline V gene sequence: CDR1 SEHNR, CDR2 FQNEAQ (reference sequence). The CDR3 loop spans 14 amino acids. V lost 3 bases and J 6 bases, leaving 14 bases between the germline ends. Per sorted-subset replicate PCR, input was around 200 ng DNA, representing some 30,000 T cell genomes. Method: immunoSEQ multiplex PCR; TCRdb's copy keeps in-frame clones and lacks some. The table records about 680,000 clones, about 74% of them present only once. CD45RA+ naive and CD45RA-negative memory subsets were separated from CD4+ cells.

V usage is TRBV7-9 and J usage is TRBJ1-1, with a tentative D call TRBD1 (5 bases). Sequencing was carried out using memory CD4+ T cells sorted from blood. As for subset: CD45RA-negative fraction. The TCR originated in a woman aged 30 to 39 in good health. The CDR3 sequence is CASSLYQGGAEAFF. The DNA of the CDR3 is TGTGCCAGCAGCTTGTACCAGGGAGGCGCTGAAGCTTTCTTT.